These 25 T cell receptor beta chains originate from one sample sequenced in a study of T cell repertoires in cytomegalovirus infection. No antigen has been assigned to these receptors. TCRdb passed the reads through MiXCR, listing each CDR3 protein once. The sample has roughly 570,000 distinct CDR3 sequences; about 40% are singletons. Sample: cultured PBMCs, taken from culture after CMV antigen stimulation. Every receptor here comes from a human donor in good health (CMV status not recorded). Some clones in this sample may be carry-over from other donors' samples.

V and J are TRBV19 and TRBJ2-4; TRBD1 aligns across 7 bases. Germline V gene lookup returns CDR1 LNHDA and CDR2 SQIVND (reference sequence). Trimming at V came to 4 bases and at J to 8 bases, leaving 11 bases not matched to a gene. This CDR3 is 15 amino acids long. CDR3: CASSRSGTGVDIQYF. The CDR3 DNA follows: TGTGCCAGTAGTAGGAGCGGTACAGGGGTGGACATTCAGTACTTC.

This clonotype was counted a few times. The chain couples TRBV7-6 to TRBJ2-6, with D unresolved. The CDR3 runs 14 residues. Germline V gene lookup returns CDR1 SGHVS and CDR2 FNYEAQ. The V end lost 1 base, the J end lost 6 bases, and 7 bases lay between the germline ends. CDR3 sequence: CASSLDPAANVLTF. The CDR3, as DNA: TGTGCCAGCAGCTTAGATCCTGCGGCCAACGTCCTGACTTTC.

CDR3 nucleotide sequence: TGTGCCAGCGCTCGGAGCGGGAGTGACCCTGAGCAGTTCTTC. Residues: CASARSGSDPEQFF. The V and J genes are TRBV5-4 and TRBJ2-1; 8 positions match TRBD2. This CDR3 comprises 14 residues. The germline V gene has CDR1 SGHNT and CDR2 YYREEE (reference sequence). Trimming took 7 bases from V and 9 from J; bases not matched to a gene: 12.

CDR3 in amino acids: CASNRDRGSDTQYF. The CDR3 region has the DNA TGTGCCAGCAACCGGGACAGGGGGTCAGATACGCAGTATTTT. The chain links TRBV2 to TRBJ2-3, with 11 positions matching TRBD1. V lost 7 bases and J lost 4; bases outside the gene matches: 4. CDR3 length: 14 amino acids. The germline V gene encodes CDR1 SNHLY and CDR2 FYNNEI.

In this sample, this clonotype turned up a few times. The chain employs TRBV6-1 and TRBJ2-1, with TRBD2 identical over 11 bases. J lost 4 bases, V lost 3 bases, and 2 bases had no gene match. Germline V CDR1 and CDR2: MNHNS, SASEGT. The CDR3 consists of 15 residues. The CDR3 sequence is CASSELAGGYNEQFF. CDR3 DNA sequence: TGTGCCAGCAGTGAGCTAGCGGGGGGTTACAATGAGCAGTTCTTC.

The chain has TRBV24-1 and TRBJ1-1; no reliable D call. CDR3 length: 15 amino acids. V dropped 3 bases and J dropped 4 bases, with 14 bases sitting between them. Germline V gene lookup returns CDR1 KGHDR and CDR2 SFDVKD. The CDR3 DNA is TGTGCCACCAGTGATCCCAAAGGTCCGGGCACTGAAGCTTTCTTT. Protein: CATSDPKGPGTEAFF.

This clonotype was seen a handful of times. This chain joins TRBV6-1 and TRBJ2-7, with a weak D call TRBD2 (6 bases). V shed 7 bases and J shed 5 bases, with 18 bases lying between them. The germline gives CDR1 MNHNS, CDR2 SASEGT. The CDR3 consists of 14 residues. CDR3 residues: CASNPAEGRNEQYF. DNA for the CDR3: TGTGCCAGCAACCCAGCGGAGGGGAGGAACGAGCAGTACTTC.

V gene TRBV6-1 combines with J gene TRBJ1-2; D may be TRBD1 (5 bases). Trimming left V 1 base short and J 5 bases short, with 14 bases between. CDR1 and CDR2 from the germline V gene are MNHNS and SASEGT. The CDR3 has 15 residues. Here the CDR3 reads CASSEGQGPSYGYTF. For the CDR3, the DNA is TGTGCCAGCAGTGAAGGGCAGGGTCCCTCATATGGCTACACCTTC.

This clonotype was found many times. The chain recombines TRBV15 with TRBJ2-6, with a weak D call TRBD2 (5 bases). CDR1 LNHNV and CDR2 YYDKDF come from the germline V gene (reference sequence). V lost 0 bases, J lost 1 base, and 16 bases lay in between. This CDR3 is 19 amino acids long. Here the CDR3 DNA reads TGTGCCACCAGCAGAGAGGGTATTCCGGGAATGTCTGGGGCCAACGTCCTGACTTTC. Translating it yields CATSREGIPGMSGANVLTF.

This clonotype was seen a few times. This chain connects TRBV12-3 or TRBV12-4 to TRBJ1-2; no reliable D call. The V gene lost 5 bases and the J gene lost 4 bases, with 17 bases spanning the gap. The CDR3 consists of 15 residues. This CDR3 is CASSPETGLGYGYTF. The CDR3 nucleotides are TGTGCCAGCAGTCCGGAGACGGGTCTCGGCTATGGCTACACCTTC.

This clonotype has at least ten counts. The chain has TRBV7-2 and TRBJ1-1; D is unclear. Trimming removed 5 bases from V and 3 bases from J, with 19 bases in between. This CDR3 region has 16 residues. CDR1 is SGHTA and CDR2 is FQGNSA in the germline V gene. The CDR3: CASSPRWREVDTEAFF. As DNA, the CDR3 is TGTGCCAGCAGCCCCAGGTGGCGGGAGGTGGACACTGAAGCTTTCTTT.

Only a few counts were recorded for this clonotype. The V gene is TRBV25-1, the J gene TRBJ2-1, with TRBD2 identical over 10 bases. Germline V gene sequence: CDR1 MGHDK, CDR2 SYGVNS. After removal of 4 bases from V and 9 bases from J, the junction contained 6 bases not matched to a gene. The CDR3 totals 14 residues. The CDR3 protein is CASSVLAGEGEQFF. CDR3 nucleotides: TGTGCCAGCAGTGTGCTAGCGGGAGAGGGTGAGCAGTTCTTC.

The chain combines TRBV5-4 with TRBJ2-1; the match to TRBD2 covers 12 bases. The CDR3 extends over 16 amino acids. Germline assignment: CDR1 SGHNT and CDR2 YYREEE (reference sequence). Germline trimming cut 0 bases from V and 3 bases from J; bases unmatched to any gene: 1. CDR3 protein: CASSLGTSGNYNEQFF. The CDR3 DNA reads TGTGCCAGCAGCTTGGGGACTAGCGGGAACTACAATGAGCAGTTCTTC.

This clonotype appeared once. V usage is TRBV20-1 and J usage is TRBJ2-2, with unresolved D. Germline CDR1 and CDR2: DFQATT and SNEGSKA (reference sequence). V dropped 1 base and J dropped 5 bases, with 8 bases sitting between them. CDR3 size: 13 residues. The CDR3 DNA reads as TGCAGTGCTAGAGGCCTAAGGACCGGGGAGCTGTTTTTT. Protein: CSARGLRTGELFF.

This rearrangement joins TRBV4-1 to TRBJ2-2; 10 nucleotides agree with TRBD1. V lost 4 bases, J lost 6 bases, and 8 bases stayed unmatched. Germline CDR1 is MGHRA and CDR2 is YSYEKL. The CDR3 spans 16 residues. The CDR3 reads CASSPTGQGESGELFF. As DNA, the CDR3 is TGCGCCAGCAGCCCTACCGGACAGGGGGAATCCGGGGAGCTGTTTTTT.

The chain is built from TRBV20-1 and TRBJ2-5, with a tentative D call TRBD1 (8 bases). From germline, CDR1 is DFQATT and CDR2 SNEGSKA (reference sequence). This CDR3 is built from 14 residues. The germline V and J ends were trimmed by 6 bases and 3 bases, with 17 bases remaining between them. The CDR3 bases are TGCAGTGCACCCCAAACAGGGGGGGAAGAGACCCAGTACTTC. Protein product: CSAPQTGGEETQYF.

A few counts support this clonotype. The V gene is TRBV12-3 or TRBV12-4, the J gene TRBJ2-1; 9 bases line up with TRBD2. This CDR3 comprises 15 residues. After removal of 6 bases from V and 2 bases from J, the junction contained 5 bases not matched to a gene. CDR3 sequence (DNA): TGTGCCAGCAGCCAGTCTAGCGGGGCCTACAATGAGCAGTTCTTC. Amino acids: CASSQSSGAYNEQFF.

A few counts support this clonotype. This chain joins TRBV7-2 and TRBJ1-1; D unclear. CDR1 and CDR2 (germline): SGHTA, FQGNSA. The CDR3 is 15 amino acids. V was pared by 5 bases and J by 0 bases, with 13 bases between. DNA for the CDR3: TGTGCCAGCAGCCCCAAGGTCCGGATGAACACTGAAGCTTTCTTT. Translated, it gives CASSPKVRMNTEAFF.

This clonotype came up a few times. The rearrangement joins TRBV7-2 to TRBJ2-7; 8 bases are a match to TRBD1. Germline V gene data show CDR1 as SGHTA and CDR2 as FQGNSA. Trimming took 5 bases from V and 3 from J; bases not matched to a gene: 6. CDR3 size: 14 residues. CDR3 amino acids: CASSPYTGGYEQYF. The DNA of the CDR3 is TGTGCCAGCAGCCCTTACACAGGGGGCTACGAGCAGTACTTC. Full variable domain (missing parts from reference TRBV7-2 and TRBJ2-7): GAGVSQSPSNKVTEKGKDVELRCDPISGHTALYWYRQSLGQGLEFLIYFQGNSAPDKSGLPSDRFSAERTGGSVSTLTIQRTQQEDSAVYLCASSPYTGGYEQYFGPGTRLTVT.

The V call is TRBV10-3, the J call TRBJ2-3, with D possibly TRBD1 on 7 matching bases. CDR3 length: 19 amino acids. Germline V gene lookup returns CDR1 ENHRY and CDR2 SYGVKD. V was cut by 0 bases and J by 1 base, with 20 bases left in between. The CDR3 protein is CAISESATGGGRGTDTQYF. In DNA, the CDR3 is TGTGCCATCAGTGAGTCTGCGACAGGAGGGGGCCGGGGCACAGATACGCAGTATTTT.

This clonotype was found many times. The gene calls are TRBV7-2 and TRBJ2-2; D may be TRBD1 (5 bases). Germline CDR1 is SGHTA and CDR2 is FQGNSA. The CDR3 length is 15 residues. Trimming removed 5 bases from V and 4 bases from J, with 14 bases in between. The CDR3 loop reads CASSPLNQGTGELFF. Written as DNA, the CDR3 is TGTGCCAGCAGCCCCCTTAATCAGGGCACCGGGGAGCTGTTTTTT.

The CDR3 DNA follows: TGTGCCAGCAGCCCCCCCGAAGGCGATGAGCAGTACTTC. Encoded protein: CASSPPEGDEQYF. J is TRBJ2-7 and V is TRBV7-9; no definite D call. Trimming shortened V by 5 bases and J by 7 bases, and 15 bases separated the two germline ends. Germline CDR1 SEHNR, CDR2 FQNEAQ (reference sequence). CDR3 length: 13 amino acids.

J is TRBJ2-3 and V is TRBV12-3 or TRBV12-4; possible D gene TRBD1, 6 bases. The ends were cut back, 6 bases at V and 3 bases at J, with 7 bases in the middle. The CDR3 is made up of 12 amino acids. The chain's CDR3 is CASSGQTDTQYF. The DNA for the CDR3 is TGTGCCAGCAGCGGACAGACAGATACGCAGTATTTT.

J is TRBJ2-1 and V is TRBV28; D unclear. With 8 bases removed from V and 1 base from J, the gap between germline ends came to 9 bases. Germline CDR1 MDHEN, CDR2 SYDVKM. The CDR3 is 13 amino acids. The CDR3 is CASGRVSYNEQFF. Written as DNA, the CDR3 is TGTGCCAGCGGACGGGTTTCCTACAATGAGCAGTTCTTC.

This clonotype was counted between two and nine times. The CDR3 reads CASSKQGAVSNQPQHF. Written as DNA, the CDR3 is TGTGCCAGCAGTAAACAGGGGGCGGTTAGCAATCAGCCCCAGCATTTT. The chain has TRBV6-1 and TRBJ1-5; TRBD1 aligns across 9 bases. In germline, CDR1 is MNHNS, CDR2 SASEGT. The CDR3 is 16 amino acids. Trimming removed 5 bases from V and 0 bases from J; junction bases left unmatched: 5.